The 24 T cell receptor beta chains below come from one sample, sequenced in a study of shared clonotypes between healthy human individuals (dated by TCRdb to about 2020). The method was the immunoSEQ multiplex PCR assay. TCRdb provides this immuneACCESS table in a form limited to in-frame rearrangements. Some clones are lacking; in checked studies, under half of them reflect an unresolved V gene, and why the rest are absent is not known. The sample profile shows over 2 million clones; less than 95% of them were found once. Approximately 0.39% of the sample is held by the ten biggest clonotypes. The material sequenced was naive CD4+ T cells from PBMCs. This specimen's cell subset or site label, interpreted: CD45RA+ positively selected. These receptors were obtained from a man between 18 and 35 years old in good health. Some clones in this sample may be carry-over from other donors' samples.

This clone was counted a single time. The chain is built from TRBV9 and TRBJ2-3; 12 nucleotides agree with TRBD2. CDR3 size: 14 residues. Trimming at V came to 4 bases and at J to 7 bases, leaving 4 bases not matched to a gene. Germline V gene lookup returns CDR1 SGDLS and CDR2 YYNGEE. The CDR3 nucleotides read TGTGCCAGCAGCCCGGGACTAGCGGGCCATACGCAGTATTTT. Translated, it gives CASSPGLAGHTQYF.

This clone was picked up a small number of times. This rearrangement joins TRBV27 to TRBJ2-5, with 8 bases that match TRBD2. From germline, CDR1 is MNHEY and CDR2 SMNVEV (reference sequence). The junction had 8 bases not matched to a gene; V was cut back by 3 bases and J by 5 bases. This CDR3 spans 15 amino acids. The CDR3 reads CASSLVLAGLETQYF. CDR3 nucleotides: TGTGCCAGCAGTTTGGTGCTAGCGGGTCTGGAGACCCAGTACTTC.

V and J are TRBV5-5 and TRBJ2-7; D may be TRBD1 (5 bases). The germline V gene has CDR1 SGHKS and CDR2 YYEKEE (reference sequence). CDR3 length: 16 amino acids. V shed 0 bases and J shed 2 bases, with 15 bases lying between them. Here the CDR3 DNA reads TGTGCCAGCAGCTTGGCCTCCGTCCCAGGGACCTACGAGCAGTACTTC. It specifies CASSLASVPGTYEQYF.

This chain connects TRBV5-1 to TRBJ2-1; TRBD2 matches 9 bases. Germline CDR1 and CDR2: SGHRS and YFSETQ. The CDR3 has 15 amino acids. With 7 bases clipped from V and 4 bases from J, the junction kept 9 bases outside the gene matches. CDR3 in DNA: TGCGCCAGCGCTAGTGAACTAGCGGGTTACAATGAGCAGTTCTTC. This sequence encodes CASASELAGYNEQFF.

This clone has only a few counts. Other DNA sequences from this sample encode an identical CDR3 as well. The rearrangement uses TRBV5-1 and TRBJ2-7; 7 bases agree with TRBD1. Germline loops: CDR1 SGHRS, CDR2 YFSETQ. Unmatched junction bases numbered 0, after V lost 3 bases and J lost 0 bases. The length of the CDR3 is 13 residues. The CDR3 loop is CASSWDSSYEQYF. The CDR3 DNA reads TGCGCCAGCAGCTGGGACAGCTCCTACGAGCAGTACTTC. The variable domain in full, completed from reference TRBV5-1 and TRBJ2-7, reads KAGVTQTPRYLIKTRGQQVTLSCSPISGHRSVSWYQQTPGQGLQFLFEYFSETQRNKGNFPGRFSGRQFSNSRSEMNVSTLELGDSALYLCASSWDSSYEQYFGPGTRLTVT.

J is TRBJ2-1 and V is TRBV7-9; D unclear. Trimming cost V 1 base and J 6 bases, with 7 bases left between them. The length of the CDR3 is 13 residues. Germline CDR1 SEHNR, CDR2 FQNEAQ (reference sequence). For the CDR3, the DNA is TGTGCCAGCAGCTTAGTAGGGATCAATGAGCAGTTCTTC. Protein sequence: CASSLVGINEQFF.

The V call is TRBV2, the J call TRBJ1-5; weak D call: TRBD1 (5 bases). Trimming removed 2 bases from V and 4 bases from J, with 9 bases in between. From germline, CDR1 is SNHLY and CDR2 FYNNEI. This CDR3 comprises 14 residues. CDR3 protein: CASSERTSNQPQHF. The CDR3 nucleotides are TGTGCCAGCAGTGAAAGGACATCAAATCAGCCCCAGCATTTT.

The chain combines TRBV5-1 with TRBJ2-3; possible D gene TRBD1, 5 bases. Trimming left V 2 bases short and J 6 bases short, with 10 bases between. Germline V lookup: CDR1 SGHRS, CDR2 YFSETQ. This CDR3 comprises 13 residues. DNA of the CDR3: TGCGCCAGCAGCTTCGATTGGGGCGATACGCAGTATTTT. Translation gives CASSFDWGDTQYF.

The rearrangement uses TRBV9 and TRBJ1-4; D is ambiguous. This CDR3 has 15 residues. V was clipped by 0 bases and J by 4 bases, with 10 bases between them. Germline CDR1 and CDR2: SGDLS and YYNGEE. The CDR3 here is CASSVGVGFNEKLFF. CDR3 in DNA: TGTGCCAGCAGCGTAGGAGTGGGATTTAATGAAAAACTGTTTTTT.

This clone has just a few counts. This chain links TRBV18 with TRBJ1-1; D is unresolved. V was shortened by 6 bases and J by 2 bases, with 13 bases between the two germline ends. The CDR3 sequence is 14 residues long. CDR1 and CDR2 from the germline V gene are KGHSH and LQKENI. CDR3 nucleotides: TGTGCCAGCTCCCCCCCCGAGAGAAACACTGAAGCTTTCTTT. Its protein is CASSPPERNTEAFF.

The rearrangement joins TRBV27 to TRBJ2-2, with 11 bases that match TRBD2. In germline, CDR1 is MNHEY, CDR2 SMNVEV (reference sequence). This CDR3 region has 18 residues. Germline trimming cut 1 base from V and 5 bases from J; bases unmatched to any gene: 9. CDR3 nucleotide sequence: TGTGCCAGCAGTTTATTAGCGACTAGCGGGATCGGAACCGGGGAGCTGTTTTTT. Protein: CASSLLATSGIGTGELFF.

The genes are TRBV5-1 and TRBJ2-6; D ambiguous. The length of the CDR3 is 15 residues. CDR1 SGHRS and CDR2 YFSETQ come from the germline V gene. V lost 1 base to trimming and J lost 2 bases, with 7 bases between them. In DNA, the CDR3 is TGCGCCAGCAGCTTGTCGAGGACTGGGGCCAACGTCCTGACTTTC. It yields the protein CASSLSRTGANVLTF.

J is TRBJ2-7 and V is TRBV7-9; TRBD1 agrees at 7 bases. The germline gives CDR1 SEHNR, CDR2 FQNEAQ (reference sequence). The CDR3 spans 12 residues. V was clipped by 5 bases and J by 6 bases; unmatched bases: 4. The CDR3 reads CASSIDRVEQYF. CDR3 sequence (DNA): TGTGCCAGCAGCATTGACAGGGTCGAGCAGTACTTC.

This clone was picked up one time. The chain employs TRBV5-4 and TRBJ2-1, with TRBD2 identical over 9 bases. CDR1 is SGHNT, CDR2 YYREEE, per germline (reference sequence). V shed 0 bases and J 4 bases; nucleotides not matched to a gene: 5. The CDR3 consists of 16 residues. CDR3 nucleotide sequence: TGTGCCAGCAGCTTGGCCGGTAGCGGGGGTTACAATGAGCAGTTCTTC. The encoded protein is CASSLAGSGGYNEQFF.

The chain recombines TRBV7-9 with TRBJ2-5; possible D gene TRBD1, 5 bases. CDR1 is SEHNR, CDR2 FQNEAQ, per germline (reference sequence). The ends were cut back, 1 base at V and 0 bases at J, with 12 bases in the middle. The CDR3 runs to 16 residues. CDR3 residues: CASSLGVPGYQETQYF. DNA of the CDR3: TGTGCCAGCAGCTTAGGGGTCCCAGGGTACCAAGAGACCCAGTACTTC.

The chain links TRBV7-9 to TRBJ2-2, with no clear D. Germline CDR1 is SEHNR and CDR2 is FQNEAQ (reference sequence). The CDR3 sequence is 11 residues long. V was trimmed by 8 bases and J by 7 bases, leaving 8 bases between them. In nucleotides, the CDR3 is TGTGCCAGCGGGTTCGGCGGGGAGCTGTTTTTT. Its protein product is CASGFGGELFF.

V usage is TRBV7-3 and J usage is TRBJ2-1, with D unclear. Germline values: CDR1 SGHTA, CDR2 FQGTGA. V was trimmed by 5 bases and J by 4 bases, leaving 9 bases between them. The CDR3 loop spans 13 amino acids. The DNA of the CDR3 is TGTGCCAGCAGCCTCGACGTGTACAATGAGCAGTTCTTC. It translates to CASSLDVYNEQFF.

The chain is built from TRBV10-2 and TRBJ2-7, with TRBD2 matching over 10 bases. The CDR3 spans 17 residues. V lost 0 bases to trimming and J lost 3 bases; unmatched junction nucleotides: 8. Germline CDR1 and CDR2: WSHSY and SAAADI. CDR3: CASSESIGTSGIYEQYF. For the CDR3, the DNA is TGCGCCAGCAGTGAGTCGATAGGTACTAGCGGGATCTACGAGCAGTACTTC.

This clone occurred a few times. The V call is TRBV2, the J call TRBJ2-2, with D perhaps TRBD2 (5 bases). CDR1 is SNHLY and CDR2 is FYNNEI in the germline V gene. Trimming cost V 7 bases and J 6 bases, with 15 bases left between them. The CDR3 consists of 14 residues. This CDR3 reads CASMVGISAGELFF. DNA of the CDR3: TGTGCCAGCATGGTCGGGATCAGCGCCGGGGAGCTGTTTTTT.

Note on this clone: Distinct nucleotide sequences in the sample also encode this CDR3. The CDR3 loop reads CASSETRYEQYF. The DNA for the CDR3 is TGTGCCAGCAGTGAAACCCGGTACGAGCAGTACTTC. The chain recombines TRBV2 with TRBJ2-7; D call uncertain. Trimming stripped 2 bases from V and 4 bases from J, with 6 bases between. CDR1 SNHLY and CDR2 FYNNEI come from the germline V gene. This CDR3 comprises 12 residues.

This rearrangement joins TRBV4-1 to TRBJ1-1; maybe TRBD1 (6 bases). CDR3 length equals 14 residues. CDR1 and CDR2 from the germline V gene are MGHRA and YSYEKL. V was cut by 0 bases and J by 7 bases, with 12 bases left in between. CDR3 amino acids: CASSQEAGGGEAFF. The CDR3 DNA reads TGCGCCAGCAGCCAAGAAGCGGGGGGCGGTGAAGCTTTCTTT.

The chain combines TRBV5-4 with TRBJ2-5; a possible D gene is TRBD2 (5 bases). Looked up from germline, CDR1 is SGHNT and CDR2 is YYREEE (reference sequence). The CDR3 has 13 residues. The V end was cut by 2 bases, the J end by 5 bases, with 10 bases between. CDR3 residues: CASSLSSGETQYF. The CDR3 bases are TGTGCCAGCAGCTTAAGCTCGGGGGAGACCCAGTACTTC.

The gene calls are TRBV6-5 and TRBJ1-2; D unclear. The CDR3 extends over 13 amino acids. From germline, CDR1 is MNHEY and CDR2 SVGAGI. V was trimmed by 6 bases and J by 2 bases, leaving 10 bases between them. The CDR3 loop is CASSPGWNYGYTF. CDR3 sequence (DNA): TGTGCCAGCAGCCCCGGGTGGAACTATGGCTACACCTTC.

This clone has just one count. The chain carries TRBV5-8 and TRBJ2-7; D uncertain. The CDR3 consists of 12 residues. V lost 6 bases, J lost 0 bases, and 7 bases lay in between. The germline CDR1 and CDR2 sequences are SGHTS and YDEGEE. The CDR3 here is CASTPSSYEQYF. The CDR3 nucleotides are TGTGCCAGCACCCCGAGCTCCTACGAGCAGTACTTC.